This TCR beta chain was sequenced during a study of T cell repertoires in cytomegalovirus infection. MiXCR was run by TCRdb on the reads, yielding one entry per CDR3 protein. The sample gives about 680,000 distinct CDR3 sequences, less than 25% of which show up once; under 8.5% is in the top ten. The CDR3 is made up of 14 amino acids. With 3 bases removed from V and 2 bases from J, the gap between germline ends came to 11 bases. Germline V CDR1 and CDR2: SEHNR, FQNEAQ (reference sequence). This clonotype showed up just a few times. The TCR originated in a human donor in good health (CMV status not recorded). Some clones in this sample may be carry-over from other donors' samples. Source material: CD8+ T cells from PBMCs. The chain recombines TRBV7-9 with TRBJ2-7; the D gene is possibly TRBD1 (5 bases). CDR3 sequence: CASSLQGSAYEQYF. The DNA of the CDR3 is TGTGCCAGCAGCTTGCAGGGATCGGCCTACGAGCAGTACTTC.